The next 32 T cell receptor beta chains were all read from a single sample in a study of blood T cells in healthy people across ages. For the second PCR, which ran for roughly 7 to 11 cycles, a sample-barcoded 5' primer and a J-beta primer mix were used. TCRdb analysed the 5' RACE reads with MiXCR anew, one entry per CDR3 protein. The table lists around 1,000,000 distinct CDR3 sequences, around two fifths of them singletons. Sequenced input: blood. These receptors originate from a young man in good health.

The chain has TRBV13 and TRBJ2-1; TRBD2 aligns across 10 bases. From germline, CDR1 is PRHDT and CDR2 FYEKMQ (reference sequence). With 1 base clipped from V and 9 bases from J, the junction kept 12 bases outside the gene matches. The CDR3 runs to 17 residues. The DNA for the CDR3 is TGTGCCAGCAGCTTAGCCCGGAGCGGGGGGGCGGACAGTGAGCAGTTCTTC. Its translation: CASSLARSGGADSEQFF.

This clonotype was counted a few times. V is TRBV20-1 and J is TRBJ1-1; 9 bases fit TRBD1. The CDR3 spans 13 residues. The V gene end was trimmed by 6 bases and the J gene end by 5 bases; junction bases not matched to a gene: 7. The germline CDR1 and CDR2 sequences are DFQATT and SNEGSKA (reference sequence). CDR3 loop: CSAQDRGGTEAFF. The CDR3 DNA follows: TGCAGTGCCCAGGACAGGGGTGGGACTGAAGCTTTCTTT.

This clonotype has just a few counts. As DNA, the CDR3 is TGCGCCAGCAGCCAAGGAGATCGGACTGTTGAAAAACTGTTTTTT. Amino acids: CASSQGDRTVEKLFF. This chain links TRBV4-3 with TRBJ1-4; the D is unclear. V was shortened by 1 base and J by 7 bases, with 13 bases between the two germline ends. The CDR3 is made up of 15 amino acids. CDR1 is LGHNA and CDR2 is YSLEER in the germline V gene.

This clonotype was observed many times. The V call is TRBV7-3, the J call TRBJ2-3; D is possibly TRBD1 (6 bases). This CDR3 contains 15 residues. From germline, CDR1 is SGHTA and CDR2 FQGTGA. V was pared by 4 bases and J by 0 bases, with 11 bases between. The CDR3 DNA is TGTGCCAGCAGCTCTCAGGGGATTAGCACAGATACGCAGTATTTT. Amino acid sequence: CASSSQGISTDTQYF.

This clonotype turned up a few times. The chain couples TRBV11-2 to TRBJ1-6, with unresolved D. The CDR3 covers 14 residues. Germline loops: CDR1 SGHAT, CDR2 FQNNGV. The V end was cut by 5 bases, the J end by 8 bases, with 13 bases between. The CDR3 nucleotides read TGTGCCAGCAGCCCATCGGGTTTGGATTCACCCCTCCACTTT. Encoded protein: CASSPSGLDSPLHF.

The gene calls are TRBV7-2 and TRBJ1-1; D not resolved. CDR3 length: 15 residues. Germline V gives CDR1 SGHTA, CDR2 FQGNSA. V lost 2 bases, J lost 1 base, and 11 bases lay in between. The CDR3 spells CASSLMGPQNTEAFF. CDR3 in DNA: TGTGCCAGCAGCTTAATGGGTCCGCAGAACACTGAAGCTTTCTTT.

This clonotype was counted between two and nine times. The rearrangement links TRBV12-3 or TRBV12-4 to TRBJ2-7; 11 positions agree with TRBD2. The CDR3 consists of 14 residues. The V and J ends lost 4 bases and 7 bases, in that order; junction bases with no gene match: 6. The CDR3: CASSWASGGNEQYF. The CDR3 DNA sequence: TGTGCCAGCAGTTGGGCTAGCGGGGGGAATGAGCAGTACTTC.

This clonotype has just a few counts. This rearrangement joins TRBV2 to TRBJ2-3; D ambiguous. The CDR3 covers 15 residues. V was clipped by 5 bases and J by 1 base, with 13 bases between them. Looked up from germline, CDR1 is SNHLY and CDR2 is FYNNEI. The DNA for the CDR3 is TGTGCCAGCAGTTCTGACTCCTACCGCACAGATACGCAGTATTTT. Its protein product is CASSSDSYRTDTQYF.

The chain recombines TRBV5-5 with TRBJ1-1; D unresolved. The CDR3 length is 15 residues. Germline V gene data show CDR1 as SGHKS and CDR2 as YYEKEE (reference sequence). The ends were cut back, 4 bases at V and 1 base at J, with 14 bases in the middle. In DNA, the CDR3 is TGTGCCAGCAGCAAAAACCCCCACGGGAACACTGAAGCTTTCTTT. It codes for CASSKNPHGNTEAFF.

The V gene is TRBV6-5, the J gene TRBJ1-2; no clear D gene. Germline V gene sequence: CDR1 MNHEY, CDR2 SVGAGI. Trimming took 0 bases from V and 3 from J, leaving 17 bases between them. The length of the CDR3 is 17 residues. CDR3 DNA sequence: TGTGCCAGCAGTTACTCGGCAGTCCCCCGGGGTGACTATGGCTACACCTTC. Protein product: CASSYSAVPRGDYGYTF.

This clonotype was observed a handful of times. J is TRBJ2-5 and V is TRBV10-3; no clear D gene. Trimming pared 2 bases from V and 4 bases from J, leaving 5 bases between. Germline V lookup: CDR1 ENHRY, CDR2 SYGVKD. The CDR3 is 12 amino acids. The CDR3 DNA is TGTGCCATCAGTGAGGCGAGAGAGACCCAGTACTTC. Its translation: CAISEARETQYF.

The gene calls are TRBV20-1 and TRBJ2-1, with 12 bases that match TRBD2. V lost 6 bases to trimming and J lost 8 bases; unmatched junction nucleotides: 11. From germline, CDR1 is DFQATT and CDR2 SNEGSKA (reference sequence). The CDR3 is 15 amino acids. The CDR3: CSAPPTSGGADEQFF. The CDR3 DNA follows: TGCAGTGCCCCGCCGACTAGCGGGGGAGCGGATGAGCAGTTCTTC.

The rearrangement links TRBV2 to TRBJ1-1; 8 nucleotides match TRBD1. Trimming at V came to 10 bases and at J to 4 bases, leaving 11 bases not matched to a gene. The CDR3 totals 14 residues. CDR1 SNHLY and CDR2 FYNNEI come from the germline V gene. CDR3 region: CATSRQGRITEAFF. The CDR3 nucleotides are TGTGCCACCTCTCGACAGGGGAGGATCACTGAAGCTTTCTTT.

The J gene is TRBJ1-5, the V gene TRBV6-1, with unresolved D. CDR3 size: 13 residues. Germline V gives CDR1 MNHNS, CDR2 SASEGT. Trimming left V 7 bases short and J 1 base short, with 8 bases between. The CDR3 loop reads CASIFGSNQPQHF. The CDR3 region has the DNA TGTGCCAGCATCTTCGGGAGCAATCAGCCCCAGCATTTT.

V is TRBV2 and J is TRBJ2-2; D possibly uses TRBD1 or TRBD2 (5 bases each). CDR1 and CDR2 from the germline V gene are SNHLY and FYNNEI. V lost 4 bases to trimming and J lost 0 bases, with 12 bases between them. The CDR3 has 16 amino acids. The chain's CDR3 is CASSGLGGANTGELFF. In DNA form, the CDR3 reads TGTGCCAGCAGTGGTCTTGGGGGAGCGAACACCGGGGAGCTGTTTTTT.

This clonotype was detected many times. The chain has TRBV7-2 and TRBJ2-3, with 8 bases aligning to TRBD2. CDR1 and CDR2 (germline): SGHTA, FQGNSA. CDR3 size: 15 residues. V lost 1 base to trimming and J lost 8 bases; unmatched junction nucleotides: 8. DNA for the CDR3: TGTGCCAGCAGCTTAGGGGGACTAGGACAAGGTACGCAGTATTTT. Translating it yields CASSLGGLGQGTQYF.

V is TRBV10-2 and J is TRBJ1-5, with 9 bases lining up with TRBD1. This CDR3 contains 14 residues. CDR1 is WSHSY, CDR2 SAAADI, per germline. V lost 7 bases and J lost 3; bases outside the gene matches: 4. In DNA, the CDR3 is TGCGCCAGCAAAGGGACAGGGCTCAATCAGCCCCAGCATTTT. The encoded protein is CASKGTGLNQPQHF.

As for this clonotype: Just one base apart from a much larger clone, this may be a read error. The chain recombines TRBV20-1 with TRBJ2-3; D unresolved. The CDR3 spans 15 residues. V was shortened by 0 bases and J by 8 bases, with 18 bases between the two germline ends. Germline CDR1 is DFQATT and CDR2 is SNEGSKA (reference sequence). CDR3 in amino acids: CSARDLRVPGATQYF. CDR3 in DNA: TGCAGTGCTAGAGATCTCCGGGTCCCCGGAGCTACGCAGTATTTT.

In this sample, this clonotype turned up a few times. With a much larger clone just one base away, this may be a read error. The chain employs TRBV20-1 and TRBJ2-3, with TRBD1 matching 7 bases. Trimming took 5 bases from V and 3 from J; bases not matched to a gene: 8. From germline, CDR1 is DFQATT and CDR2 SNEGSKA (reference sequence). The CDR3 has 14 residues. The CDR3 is CSAPRQGRTDTQYF. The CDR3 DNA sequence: TGCAGTGCTCCAAGACAGGGAAGGACAGATACGCAGTATTTT.

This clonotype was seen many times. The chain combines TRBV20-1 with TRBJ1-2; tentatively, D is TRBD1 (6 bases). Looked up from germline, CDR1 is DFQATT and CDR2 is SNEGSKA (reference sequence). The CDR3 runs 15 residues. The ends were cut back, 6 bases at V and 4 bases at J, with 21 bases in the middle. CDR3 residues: CSASPTGYLVYGYTF. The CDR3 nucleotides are TGCAGTGCGTCCCCTACAGGGTACCTTGTCTATGGCTACACCTTC.

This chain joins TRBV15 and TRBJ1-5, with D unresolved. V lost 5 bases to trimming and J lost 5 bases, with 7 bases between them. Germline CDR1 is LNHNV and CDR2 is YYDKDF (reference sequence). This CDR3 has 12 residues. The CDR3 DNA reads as TGTGCCACCAGCCGAGGTGATCAGCCCCAGCATTTT. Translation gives CATSRGDQPQHF.

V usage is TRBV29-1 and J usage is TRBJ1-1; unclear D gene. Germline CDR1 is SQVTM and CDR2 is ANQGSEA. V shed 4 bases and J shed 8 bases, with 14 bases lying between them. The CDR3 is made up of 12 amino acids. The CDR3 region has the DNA TGCAGCGTTGTATCGACGTCTCGAGAAGCTTTCTTT. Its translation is CSVVSTSREAFF.

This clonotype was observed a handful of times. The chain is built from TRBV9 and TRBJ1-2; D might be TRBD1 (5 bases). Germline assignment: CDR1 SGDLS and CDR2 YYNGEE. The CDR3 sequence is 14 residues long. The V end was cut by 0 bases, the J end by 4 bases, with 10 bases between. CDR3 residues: CASSVVGVGYGYTF. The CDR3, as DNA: TGTGCCAGCAGCGTAGTGGGGGTCGGCTATGGCTACACCTTC.

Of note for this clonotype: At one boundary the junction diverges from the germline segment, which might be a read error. CDR3 DNA sequence: TGTGCCAGCAGCCTTGGACTTTACACAGATACGCGGTATTTT. It codes for CASSLGLYTDTRYF. The chain is built from TRBV28 and TRBJ2-3, with D perhaps matching TRBD2 (5 bases). Germline V gives CDR1 MDHEN, CDR2 SYDVKM. The CDR3 consists of 14 residues. Drawing the rest from reference TRBV28 and TRBJ2-3, the complete variable domain is DVKVTQSSRYLVKRTGEKVFLECVQDMDHENMFWYRQDPGLGLRLIYFSYDVKMKEKGDIPEGYSVSREKKERFSLILESASTNQTSMYLCASSLGLYTDTRYFGPGTRLTVL.

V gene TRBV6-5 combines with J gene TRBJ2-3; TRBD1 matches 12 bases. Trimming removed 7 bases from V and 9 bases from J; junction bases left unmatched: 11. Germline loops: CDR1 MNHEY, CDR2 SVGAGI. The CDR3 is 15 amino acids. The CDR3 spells CASTEGTGGFVTQYF. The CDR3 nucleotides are TGTGCCAGCACGGAAGGGACAGGGGGCTTTGTGACGCAGTATTTT.

Here the CDR3 reads CASSTKGGSRSNEQFF. The CDR3 nucleotides read TGTGCCAGCAGCACTAAAGGGGGTTCCCGGTCAAATGAGCAGTTCTTC. This chain joins TRBV21-1 and TRBJ2-1; no check of the table's D call, TRBD1, against the DNA was made. TRBV21-1 is listed as a pseudogene. The length of the CDR3 is 16 residues.

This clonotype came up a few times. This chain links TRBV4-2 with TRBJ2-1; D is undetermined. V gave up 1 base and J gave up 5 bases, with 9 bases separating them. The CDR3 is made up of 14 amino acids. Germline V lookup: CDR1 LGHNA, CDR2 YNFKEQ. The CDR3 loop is CASSQADLNNEQFF. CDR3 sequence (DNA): TGTGCCAGCAGCCAAGCGGATCTCAACAATGAGCAGTTCTTC.

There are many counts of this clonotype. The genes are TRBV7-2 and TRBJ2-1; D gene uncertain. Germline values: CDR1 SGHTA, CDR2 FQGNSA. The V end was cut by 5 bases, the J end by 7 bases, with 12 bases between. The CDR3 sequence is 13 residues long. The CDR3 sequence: CASSPRSLNEQFF. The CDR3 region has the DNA TGTGCCAGCAGCCCCCGTAGCTTGAATGAGCAGTTCTTC.

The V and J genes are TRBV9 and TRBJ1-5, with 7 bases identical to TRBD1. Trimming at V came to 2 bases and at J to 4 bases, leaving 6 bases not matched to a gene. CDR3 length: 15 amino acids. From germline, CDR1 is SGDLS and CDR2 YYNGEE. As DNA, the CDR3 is TGTGCCAGCAGCGTCGAGGGGGCTATAAATCAGCCCCAGCATTTT. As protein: CASSVEGAINQPQHF.

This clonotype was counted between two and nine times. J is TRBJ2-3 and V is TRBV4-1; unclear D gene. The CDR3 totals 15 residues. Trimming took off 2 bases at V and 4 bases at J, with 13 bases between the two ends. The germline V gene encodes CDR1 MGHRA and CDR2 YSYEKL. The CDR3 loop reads CASSQNGRNADTQYF. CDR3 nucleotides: TGCGCCAGCAGCCAAAACGGTAGGAACGCAGATACGCAGTATTTT.

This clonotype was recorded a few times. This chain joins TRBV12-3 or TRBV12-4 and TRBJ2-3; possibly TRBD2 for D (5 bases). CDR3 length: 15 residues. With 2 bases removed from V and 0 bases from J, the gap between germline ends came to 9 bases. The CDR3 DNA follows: TGTGCCAGCAGTTTACAGGAGGCTAGCACAGATACGCAGTATTTT. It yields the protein CASSLQEASTDTQYF.

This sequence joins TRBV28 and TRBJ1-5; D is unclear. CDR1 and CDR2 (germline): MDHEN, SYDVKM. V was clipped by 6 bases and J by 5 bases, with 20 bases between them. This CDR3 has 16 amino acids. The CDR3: CASSLTREEGDQPQHF. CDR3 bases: TGTGCCAGCAGCCTAACGCGGGAGGAGGGCGATCAGCCCCAGCATTTT.